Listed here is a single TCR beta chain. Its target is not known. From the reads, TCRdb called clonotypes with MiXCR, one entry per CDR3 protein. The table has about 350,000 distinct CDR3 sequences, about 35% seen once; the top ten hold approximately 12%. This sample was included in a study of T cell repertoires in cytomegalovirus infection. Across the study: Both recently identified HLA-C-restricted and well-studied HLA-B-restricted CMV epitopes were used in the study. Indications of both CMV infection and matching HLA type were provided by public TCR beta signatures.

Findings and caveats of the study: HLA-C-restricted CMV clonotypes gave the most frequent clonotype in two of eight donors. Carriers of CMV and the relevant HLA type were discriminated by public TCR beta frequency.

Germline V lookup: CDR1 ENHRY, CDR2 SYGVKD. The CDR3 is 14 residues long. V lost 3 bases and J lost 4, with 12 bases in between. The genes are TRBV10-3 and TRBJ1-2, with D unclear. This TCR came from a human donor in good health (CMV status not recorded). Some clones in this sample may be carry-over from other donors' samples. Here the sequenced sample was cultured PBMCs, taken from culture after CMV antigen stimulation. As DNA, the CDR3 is TGTGCCATCAGTGAAGGGAATGAACTCTATGGCTACACCTTC. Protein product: CAISEGNELYGYTF.